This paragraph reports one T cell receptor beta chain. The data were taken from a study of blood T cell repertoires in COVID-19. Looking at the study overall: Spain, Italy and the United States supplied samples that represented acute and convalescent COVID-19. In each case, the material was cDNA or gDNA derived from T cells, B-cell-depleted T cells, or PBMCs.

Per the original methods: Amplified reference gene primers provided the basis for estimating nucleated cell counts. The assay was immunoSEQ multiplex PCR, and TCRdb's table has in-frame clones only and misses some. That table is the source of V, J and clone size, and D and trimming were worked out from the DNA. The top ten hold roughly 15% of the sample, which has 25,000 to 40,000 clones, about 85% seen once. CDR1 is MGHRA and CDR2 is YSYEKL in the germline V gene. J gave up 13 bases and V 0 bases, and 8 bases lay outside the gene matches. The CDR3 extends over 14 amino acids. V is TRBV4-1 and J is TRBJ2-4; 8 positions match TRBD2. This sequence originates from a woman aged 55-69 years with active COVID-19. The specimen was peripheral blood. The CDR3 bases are TGCGCCAGCAGCCAAGACCGGACGGGAGGGCCCCAGTACTTC. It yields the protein CASSQDRTGGPQYF.